These T cell receptor beta chains were read from a single sample in a study of shared clonotypes between healthy human individuals. Produced via immunoSEQ multiplex PCR; TCRdb's table is partial and in-frame only. Of about 2.3 million clones listed, 85% to 95% are singletons. Sequencing was carried out using naive CD4+ T cells from PBMCs. The source is a man younger than 35 in good health. Some clones in this sample may be carry-over from other donors' samples. The CDR3 runs from the conserved cysteine through the conserved F or W. The D gene is left open where the match is weak. A row's size may be missing; if present it is once, few, many or a size class.

V: TRBV7-3; size: .; J: TRBJ2-3; D: .; DNA: TGTGCCAGCAGCCCCCTCCTAGGGTTGACAGATACGCAGTATTTT; CDR3: CASSPLLGLTDTQYF
V: TRBV5-6; size: few; J: TRBJ1-5; D: .; DNA: TGTGCCAGCAGCTTGGGGGGATATCAGCCCCAGCATTTT; CDR3: CASSLGGYQPQHF
V: TRBV2; size: .; J: TRBJ1-5; D: .; DNA: TGTGCCAGCAGTGCGGACAGTCGTCAGCCCCAGCATTTT; CDR3: CASSADSRQPQHF
V: TRBV5-1; size: .; J: TRBJ2-7; D: TRBD2; DNA: TGCGCCAGCAGCTTGGGGGCGGGGGAGACCTACGAGCAGTACTTC; CDR3: CASSLGAGETYEQYF
V: TRBV7-2; size: .; J: TRBJ2-7; D: .; DNA: TGTGCCAGCAGCCGGGGAGACAGACTTACCTACGAGCAGTACTTC; CDR3: CASSRGDRLTYEQYF
V: TRBV4-2; size: .; J: TRBJ2-3; D: .; DNA: TGTGCCAGCAGCCAAGACCGACGGGGCGGCACAGATACGCAGTATTTT; CDR3: CASSQDRRGGTDTQYF
V: TRBV5-1; size: .; J: TRBJ2-5; D: .; DNA: TGCGCCAGCAGCTTGGAGGGTCAAGAGACCCAGTACTTC; CDR3: CASSLEGQETQYF
V: TRBV28; size: few; J: TRBJ1-1; D: TRBD1; DNA: TGTGCCAGCAGTGCAGGGGGGGCGAACACTGAAGCTTTCTTT; CDR3: CASSAGGANTEAFF
V: TRBV30; size: .; J: TRBJ2-7; D: .; DNA: TGTGCCTGGGGACGGCCGCTGAAGTACGAGCAGTACTTC; CDR3: CAWGRPLKYEQYF
V: TRBV10-2; size: .; J: TRBJ2-5; D: .; DNA: TGCGCCAGCAGTGAGTCGACTCCGGCAGGGGAGACCCAGTACTTC; CDR3: CASSESTPAGETQYF
V: TRBV28; size: .; J: TRBJ2-5; D: .; DNA: TGTGCCAGCAGTGGGGCGGGGCAGATACAAGAGACCCAGTACTTC; CDR3: CASSGAGQIQETQYF
V: TRBV7-2; size: once; J: TRBJ2-2; D: .; DNA: TGTGCCAGCAGCCTCGTTAGCGTCATAAACACCGGGGAGCTGTTTTTT; CDR3: CASSLVSVINTGELFF
V: TRBV2; size: .; J: TRBJ2-2; D: .; DNA: TGTGCCAGCAGTGAAGGACACGGAGACACCGGGGAGCTGTTTTTT; CDR3: CASSEGHGDTGELFF
V: TRBV28; size: once; J: TRBJ1-6; D: .; DNA: TGTGCCAGCACCCTGGGAGGGGCCGACTTTACAAATTCACCCCTCCACTTT; CDR3: CASTLGGADFTNSPLHF
V: TRBV4-2; size: .; J: TRBJ1-6; D: .; DNA: TGTGCCAGCAGCCAAGAGGTATCTTCACCCCTCCACTTT; CDR3: CASSQEVSSPLHF
V: TRBV7-2; size: .; J: TRBJ2-3; D: TRBD2; DNA: TGTGCCAGCAGCTTGCGACTAGCGGGGATTCTCACAGATACGCAGTATTTT; CDR3: CASSLRLAGILTDTQYF
V: TRBV29-1; size: .; J: TRBJ2-2; D: .; DNA: TGCAGCGTTGATGAGCCGAGCGGGGAGCTGTTTTTT; CDR3: CSVDEPSGELFF
V: TRBV6-6; size: .; J: TRBJ2-7; D: TRBD1; DNA: TGTGCCAGCGATGAAACAGGGGGCGCCGAGCAGTACTTC; CDR3: CASDETGGAEQYF
V: TRBV19; size: .; J: TRBJ2-1; D: .; DNA: TGTGCCAGTAGTAAATTTCGGGGGCGGGATGAGCAGTTCTTC; CDR3: CASSKFRGRDEQFF
V: TRBV28; size: .; J: TRBJ2-7; D: .; DNA: TGTGCCAGCAGTTCGTCGGTCGTGAGGGGCGAGCAGTACTTC; CDR3: CASSSSVVRGEQYF
V: TRBV28; size: .; J: TRBJ1-1; D: .; DNA: TGTGCCAGCAGTTTTGGACCGTTGAACACTGAAGCTTTCTTT; CDR3: CASSFGPLNTEAFF
V: TRBV6-1; size: .; J: TRBJ1-1; D: .; DNA: TGTGCCAGCAGTAACACGGGCCACGGCGCTTTCTTT; CDR3: CASSNTGHGAFF
V: TRBV9; size: once; J: TRBJ2-1; D: TRBD2; DNA: TGTGCCAGCAGCGCCAGCGGGAGCTCCAATGAGCAGTTCTTC; CDR3: CASSASGSSNEQFF
V: TRBV29-1; size: once; J: TRBJ1-2; D: .; DNA: TGCAGCGTTGGACAGAAGAACTATGGCTACACCTTC; CDR3: CSVGQKNYGYTF
V: TRBV27; size: .; J: TRBJ1-5; D: .; DNA: TGTGCCAGCAGTCCGACCCGTAATCCAAATCAGCCCCAGCATTTT; CDR3: CASSPTRNPNQPQHF
V: TRBV7-6; size: .; J: TRBJ2-1; D: .; DNA: TGTGCCAGCAGCTTAGGGGGGGCCGTGGCTCAAGAGCAGTTCTTC; CDR3: CASSLGGAVAQEQFF
V: TRBV5-1; size: .; J: TRBJ2-1; D: TRBD2; DNA: TGCGCCAGCAGCTTGGAAGGACTAGCGGGCCGGGCCTCCAATGAGCAGTTCTTC; CDR3: CASSLEGLAGRASNEQFF
V: TRBV5-1; size: .; J: TRBJ2-2; D: .; DNA: TGCGCCAGCAGCGAGGAGGGGTCCGGGGAGCTGTTTTTT; CDR3: CASSEEGSGELFF
V: TRBV18; size: once; J: TRBJ2-5; D: TRBD2; DNA: TGTGCCAGCTCAAGAAGCGGGACTCAAGAGACCCAGTACTTC; CDR3: CASSRSGTQETQYF
V: TRBV7-9; size: once; J: TRBJ2-5; D: .; DNA: TGTGCCAGCAGCTTTGTCCCAGGACAAGAGACCCAGTACTTC; CDR3: CASSFVPGQETQYF
V: TRBV6-4; size: few; J: TRBJ2-1; D: TRBD2; DNA: TGTGCCAGCAGTGACTCTGGCGGGAGCTCCTACAATGAGCAGTTCTTC; CDR3: CASSDSGGSSYNEQFF
V: TRBV27; size: .; J: TRBJ1-3; D: .; DNA: TGTGCCAGCAGTTTATCAGGATCCGGAAACACCATATATTTT; CDR3: CASSLSGSGNTIYF
V: TRBV19; size: .; J: TRBJ2-7; D: .; DNA: TGTGCCAGTAGTAGCGACAGATCCGAGCAGTACTTC; CDR3: CASSSDRSEQYF
V: TRBV5-4; size: .; J: TRBJ2-7; D: .; DNA: TGTGCCAGCAGCCCCAACCGGGGGCGGTTTCCCTACGAGCAGTACTTC; CDR3: CASSPNRGRFPYEQYF
V: TRBV18; size: .; J: TRBJ2-7; D: TRBD1; DNA: TGTGCCAGCTCAAAGACAGGGGCCTCCTACGAGCAGTACTTC; CDR3: CASSKTGASYEQYF
V: TRBV5-1; size: .; J: TRBJ2-1; D: TRBD2; DNA: TGCGCCAGCAGCTTGGAGGTACTAGCGGCCTACAATGAGCAGTTCTTC; CDR3: CASSLEVLAAYNEQFF
V: TRBV7-7; size: once; J: TRBJ2-5; D: .; DNA: TGTGCCAGCAGCTTCGCAACAGGCCAAGAGACCCAGTACTTC; CDR3: CASSFATGQETQYF
V: TRBV7-2; size: once; J: TRBJ1-1; D: .; DNA: TGTGCCAGCAGCAAACCAGAGAACACTGAAGCTTTCTTT; CDR3: CASSKPENTEAFF
V: TRBV5-1; size: .; J: TRBJ2-2; D: .; DNA: TGCGCCAGCAGCTTGGCTGCGGTCAGGGGGGAGCTGTTTTTT; CDR3: CASSLAAVRGELFF
V: TRBV29-1; size: .; J: TRBJ2-7; D: TRBD1; DNA: TGCAGCGCGGAATCGACAGGGCCTTCCTCCTACGAGCAGTACTTC; CDR3: CSAESTGPSSYEQYF
V: TRBV9; size: .; J: TRBJ1-5; D: .; DNA: TGTGCCAGCAGCCCAAGTGGGGTTAGCAATCAGCCCCAGCATTTT; CDR3: CASSPSGVSNQPQHF
V: TRBV2; size: .; J: TRBJ1-5; D: TRBD1; DNA: TGTGCCAGCAGTGAGGACAGGAATCAGCCCCAGCATTTT; CDR3: CASSEDRNQPQHF